These 20 T cell receptor beta chains were sequenced from one sample in a study of regulatory T cells in long-lasting Graves disease. Assembly of TCR beta libraries relied on iRepertoire HTBI primers together with Arm-PCR of CDR3 regions. TCRdb reprocessed the multiplex PCR reads with MiXCR, giving one entry per CDR3 protein. The sample shows approximately 350,000 distinct CDR3 sequences, 15% to 20% of them seen only once. As for time point: newly diagnosed GD, antithyroid drugs for less than 3 months. PBMC RNA was the source of the TCR library. The same sample was also studied in work on T cells in Graves' hyperthyroidism and ophthalmopathy.

Sequenced material: peripheral blood mononuclear cells (PBMCs), taken at new diagnosis, from a patient treated with antithyroid drugs. These receptors all stem from a woman under 30 with Graves disease.

This clonotype was seen at least ten times. The V call is TRBV28, the J call TRBJ1-6; the D gene is possibly TRBD1 (5 bases). The CDR3 runs to 12 residues. The germline CDR1 and CDR2 sequences are MDHEN and SYDVKM. V lost 10 bases, J lost 9 bases, and 13 bases lay in between. CDR3 amino acids: CAIKDMASPLHF. DNA of the CDR3: TGTGCCATCAAGGACATGGCTTCACCCCTCCACTTT. Complete variable domain (other parts from reference TRBV28 and TRBJ1-6): DVKVTQSSRYLVKRTGEKVFLECVQDMDHENMFWYRQDPGLGLRLIYFSYDVKMKEKGDIPEGYSVSREKKERFSLILESASTNQTSMYLCAIKDMASPLHFGNGTRLTVT.

The chain couples TRBV19 to TRBJ1-1; D might be TRBD1 (5 bases). Trimming took off 7 bases at V and 0 bases at J, with 12 bases between the two ends. Germline V gives CDR1 LNHDA, CDR2 SQIVND (reference sequence). The CDR3 has 14 amino acids. The CDR3 coding sequence is TGTGCCAGTATACGGGGCGGATTGAACACTGAAGCTTTCTTT. Translated, it gives CASIRGGLNTEAFF. Looking up the rest from reference TRBV19 and TRBJ1-1 gives the full variable domain: DGGITQSPKYLFRKEGQNVTLSCEQNLNHDAMYWYRQDPGQGLRLIYYSQIVNDFQKGDIAEGYSVSREKKESFPLTVTSAQKNPTAFYLCASIRGGLNTEAFFGQGTRLTVV.

This clonotype was picked up many times. The gene calls are TRBV28 and TRBJ2-5; D not certain. V dropped 3 bases and J dropped 4 bases, with 9 bases sitting between them. The CDR3 length is 13 residues. The V gene's germline CDR1 is MDHEN and CDR2 SYDVKM. Here the CDR3 DNA reads TGTGCCAGCAGTTTCTCGCGTGGAGAGACCCAGTACTTC. Encoded protein: CASSFSRGETQYF.

This clonotype was counted at least ten times. The chain couples TRBV5-5 to TRBJ2-1; 9 nucleotides align to TRBD2. The trim removed 1 base at V and 8 bases at J, leaving 16 bases unmatched. This CDR3 comprises 18 residues. CDR1 and CDR2 from the germline V gene are SGHKS and YYEKEE (reference sequence). The CDR3 DNA is TGTGCCAGCAGCTTGCTCGGAGTGAGCGGGGGGCGGGGGGATGAGCAGTTCTTC. Its protein product is CASSLLGVSGGRGDEQFF.

This clonotype was found many times. V usage is TRBV2 and J usage is TRBJ1-2, with TRBD1 matching 10 bases. V lost 6 bases and J lost 7; bases outside the gene matches: 8. The CDR3 is 14 residues long. Germline assignment: CDR1 SNHLY and CDR2 FYNNEI. CDR3 bases: TGTGCCAGCAGGACCGGGACAGGGGAAAGTGGCTACACCTTC. Its translation is CASRTGTGESGYTF.

For this clonotype: This clone may be a read error of a much larger clone one base away. The rearrangement joins TRBV11-2 to TRBJ2-1, with D possibly being TRBD1 or TRBD2 (6 bases each). CDR1 and CDR2 (germline): SGHAT, FQNNGV. The CDR3 sequence is 13 residues long. The CDR3 nucleotides read TGTGCCAGCAGGCCAACAGGGAGGAATGAGCGGTTCTTC. This encodes CASRPTGRNERFF.

This clonotype was counted many times. V and J are TRBV6-4 and TRBJ2-3; TRBD1 matches at 10 bases. V lost 0 bases and J lost 4; bases outside the gene matches: 1. Germline V gene sequence: CDR1 MRHNA, CDR2 SNTAGT. This CDR3 contains 15 residues. Here the CDR3 reads CASSDSGQGADTQYF. The CDR3, as DNA: TGTGCCAGCAGTGACTCAGGACAGGGGGCAGATACGCAGTATTTT.

J is TRBJ2-7 and V is TRBV6-2 or TRBV6-3; D gene ambiguous. The CDR3 covers 15 residues. V lost 5 bases and J 7 bases, leaving 21 bases between the germline ends. Germline V gene data show CDR1 as MNHEY and CDR2 as SVGEGT. CDR3 DNA sequence: TGTGCCAGCAGTCCCCTCTGGAGCTCCTACAATGAGCAGTACTTC. Protein product: CASSPLWSSYNEQYF.

This clonotype showed up many times. The chain uses TRBV6-1 and TRBJ2-3; 8 nucleotides agree with TRBD2. This CDR3 has 20 amino acids. Germline trimming cut 6 bases from V and 1 base from J; bases unmatched to any gene: 21. The germline CDR1 and CDR2 sequences are MNHNS and SASEGT. This CDR3 is CASRVARPAGGPFGTDTQYF. CDR3 sequence (DNA): TGTGCCAGCAGAGTTGCCCGTCCTGCGGGGGGTCCGTTCGGCACAGATACGCAGTATTTT.

This clonotype was recorded many times. CDR3 protein: CASSQSMVNTEAFF. The CDR3 bases are TGTGCCAGCAGCCAGAGTATGGTTAACACTGAAGCTTTCTTT. The chain carries TRBV3-1 and TRBJ1-1; D call uncertain. Germline CDR1 reads LGHDT; CDR2 reads YNNKEL (reference sequence). Trimming stripped 3 bases from V and 2 bases from J, with 10 bases between. The CDR3 sequence is 14 residues long.

The table lists this clonotype with a few counts. The chain employs TRBV19 and TRBJ2-1; a possible D gene is TRBD2 (5 bases). Between the trimmed V and J ends, which lost 3 bases and 7 bases, there was a span of 19 bases. In germline, CDR1 is LNHDA, CDR2 SQIVND (reference sequence). The CDR3 runs to 16 residues. CDR3: CASSIRLQAGENEQFF. CDR3 DNA: TGTGCCAGTAGTATCCGACTGCAGGCCGGGGAAAATGAGCAGTTCTTC.

V and J are TRBV11-2 and TRBJ2-7; the D call may be TRBD1 or TRBD2 (5 bases each). Trimming removed 3 bases from V and 3 bases from J, with 15 bases in between. The CDR3 length is 15 residues. Per germline, CDR1 SGHAT and CDR2 FQNNGV. The CDR3 nucleotides are TGTGCCAGCAGCTTCCCTTCGTGGGACGTCTACGAGCAGTACTTC. Translation: CASSFPSWDVYEQYF.

There are many counts of this clonotype. CDR3 sequence: CASSSRDREMGETQYF. DNA for the CDR3: TGTGCCAGCAGCTCTCGGGACAGGGAAATGGGAGAGACCCAGTACTTC. The chain carries TRBV14 and TRBJ2-5, with 9 bases matching TRBD1. The CDR3 length is 16 residues. CDR1 is SGHDN and CDR2 is FVKESK in the germline V gene. Germline trimming cut 5 bases from V and 4 bases from J; bases unmatched to any gene: 11. The full variable domain, with the rest looked up from reference TRBV14 and TRBJ2-5, is EAGVTQFPSHSVIEKGQTVTLRCDPISGHDNLYWYRRVMGKEIKFLLHFVKESKQDESGMPNNRFLAERTGGTYSTLKVQPAELEDSGVYFCASSSRDREMGETQYFGPGTRLLVL.

There are many counts of this clonotype. The CDR3 spells CSASSRGRRDTQYF. CDR3 bases: TGCAGTGCTTCCTCCCGAGGTCGACGGGATACGCAGTATTTT. The chain joins TRBV20-1 to TRBJ2-3; D remains unclear. The CDR3 runs to 14 residues. Germline CDR1 and CDR2: DFQATT and SNEGSKA (reference sequence). V was cut by 5 bases and J by 6 bases, with 18 bases left in between.

The J gene is TRBJ2-1, the V gene TRBV20-1; maybe TRBD2 (5 bases). V was shortened by 3 bases and J by 2 bases, with 14 bases between the two germline ends. Germline V gene sequence: CDR1 DFQATT, CDR2 SNEGSKA (reference sequence). This CDR3 is 15 amino acids long. The DNA for the CDR3 is TGCAGTGCTAGCATTCCGGGAACCACCTACAATGAGCAGTTCTTC. Protein product: CSASIPGTTYNEQFF.

A note on this clonotype: A much larger clone sits a single nucleotide away, making a read error possible. The V gene is TRBV27, the J gene TRBJ2-3; 7 bases map to TRBD2. This CDR3 is built from 14 residues. Germline V lookup: CDR1 MNHEY, CDR2 SMNVEV (reference sequence). CDR3 protein: CASSGGDSTGTQYF. The CDR3 bases are TGTGCCAGCAGTGGGGGGGATAGCACAGGTACGCAGTATTTT.

The V gene is TRBV25-1, the J gene TRBJ1-2; maybe TRBD1 (6 bases). With 8 bases removed from V and 4 bases from J, the gap between germline ends came to 14 bases. Looked up from germline, CDR1 is MGHDK and CDR2 is SYGVNS. CDR3 length: 13 residues. The CDR3 DNA reads as TGTGCCAGCGACGAGGGGGGTACCTATGGCTACACCTTC. Protein: CASDEGGTYGYTF.

CDR3 sequence reads: CASSPSGTRTFYEQYF. The CDR3 nucleotides read TGTGCCAGCAGTCCGTCCGGGACTAGAACATTCTACGAGCAGTACTTC. The rearrangement joins TRBV6-1 to TRBJ2-7; 8 nucleotides agree with TRBD2. This CDR3 spans 16 amino acids. Germline CDR1 and CDR2: MNHNS and SASEGT. With 5 bases clipped from V and 3 bases from J, the junction kept 12 bases outside the gene matches.

Details on this clonotype: This may stem from a read error, because a much larger clone lies one nucleotide away. This sequence joins TRBV5-1 and TRBJ1-2; 7 nucleotides align to TRBD1. CDR1 and CDR2 (germline): SGHRS, YFSETQ. This CDR3 region has 14 residues. The CDR3 sequence is CASGLSGTVYGYTF. Written as DNA, the CDR3 is TGCGCCAGCGGCTTGTCGGGGACAGTTTATGGCTACACCTTC. Full variable domain (remainder filled in from reference TRBV5-1 and TRBJ1-2): KAGVTQTPRYLIKTRGQQVTLSCSPISGHRSVSWYQQTPGQGLQFLFEYFSETQRNKGNFPGRFSGRQFSNSRSEMNVSTLELGDSALYLCASGLSGTVYGYTFGSGTRLTVV.

This clonotype was seen at least ten times. The chain links TRBV2 to TRBJ1-5, with a weak D call TRBD1 (6 bases). The V end lost 4 bases, the J end lost 4 bases, and 11 bases lay between the germline ends. This CDR3 is built from 14 residues. Germline V gene sequence: CDR1 SNHLY, CDR2 FYNNEI. The CDR3 reads CASSGADSNQPQHF. The CDR3 DNA reads TGTGCCAGCAGTGGGGCGGACAGTAATCAGCCCCAGCATTTT.